Below, one T cell receptor (beta chain) is given with its context. Only in-frame clones appear in the TCRdb table, and some are missing; sequencing was by immunoSEQ multiplex PCR. The data contain 250,000 to 350,000 clones, roughly 90% of them singletons. The age range of participants was roughly 18 to 90 years, with residence in about 25 US areas. These data originate in a study of blood T cell repertoires in COVID-19. The CDR3 has 17 residues. Trimming cost V 3 bases and J 1 base; bases outside gene matches: 7. Germline CDR1 reads KGHDR; CDR2 reads SFDVKD. Sequencing was carried out using PBMCs or T cells enriched from blood (not recorded which). The source is a woman in her twenties or thirties who had recovered from COVID-19. The chain carries TRBV24-1 and TRBJ2-1; TRBD1 agrees at 8 bases. In DNA form, the CDR3 reads TGTGCCACCAGTGATCAAGGCACAGGGGGATCCTACAATGAGCAGTTCTTC. Amino acids: CATSDQGTGGSYNEQFF.